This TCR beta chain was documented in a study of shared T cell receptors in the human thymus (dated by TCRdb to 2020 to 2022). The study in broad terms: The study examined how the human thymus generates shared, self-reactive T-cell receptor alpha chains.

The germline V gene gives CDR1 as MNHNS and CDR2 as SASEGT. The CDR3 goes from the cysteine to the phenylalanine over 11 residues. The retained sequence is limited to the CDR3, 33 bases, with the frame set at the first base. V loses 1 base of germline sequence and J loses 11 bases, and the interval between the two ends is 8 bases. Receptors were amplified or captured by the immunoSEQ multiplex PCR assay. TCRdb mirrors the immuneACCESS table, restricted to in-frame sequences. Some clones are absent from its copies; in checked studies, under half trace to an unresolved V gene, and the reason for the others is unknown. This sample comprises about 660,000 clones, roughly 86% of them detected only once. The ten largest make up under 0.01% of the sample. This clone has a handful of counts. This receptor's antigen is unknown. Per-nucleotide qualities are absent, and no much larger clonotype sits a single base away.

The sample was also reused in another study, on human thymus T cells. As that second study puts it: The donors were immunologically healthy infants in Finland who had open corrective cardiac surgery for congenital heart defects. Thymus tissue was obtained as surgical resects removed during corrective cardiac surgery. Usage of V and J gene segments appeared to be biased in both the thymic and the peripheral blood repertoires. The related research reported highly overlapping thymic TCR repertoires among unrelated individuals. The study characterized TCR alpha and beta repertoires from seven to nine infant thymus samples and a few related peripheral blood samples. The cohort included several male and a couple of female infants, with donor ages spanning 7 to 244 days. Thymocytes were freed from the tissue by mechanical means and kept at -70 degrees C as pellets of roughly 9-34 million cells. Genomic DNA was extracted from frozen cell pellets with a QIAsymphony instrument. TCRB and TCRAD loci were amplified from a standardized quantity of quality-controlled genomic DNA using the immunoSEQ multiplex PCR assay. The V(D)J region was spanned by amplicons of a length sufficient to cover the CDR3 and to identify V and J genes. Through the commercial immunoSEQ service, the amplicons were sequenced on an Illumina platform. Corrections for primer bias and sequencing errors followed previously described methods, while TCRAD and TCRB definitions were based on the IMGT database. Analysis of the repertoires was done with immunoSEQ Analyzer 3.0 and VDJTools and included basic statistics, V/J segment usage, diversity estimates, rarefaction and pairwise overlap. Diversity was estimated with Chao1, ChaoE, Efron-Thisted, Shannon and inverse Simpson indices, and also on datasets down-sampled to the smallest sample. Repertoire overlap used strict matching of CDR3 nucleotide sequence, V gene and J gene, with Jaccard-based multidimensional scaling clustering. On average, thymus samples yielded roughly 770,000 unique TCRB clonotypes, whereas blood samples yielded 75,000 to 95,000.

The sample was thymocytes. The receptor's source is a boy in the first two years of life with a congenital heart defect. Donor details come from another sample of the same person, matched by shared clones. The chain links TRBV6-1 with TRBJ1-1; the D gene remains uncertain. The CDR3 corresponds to CASSEGLLAFF. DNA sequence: TGTGCCAGCAGTGAAGGACTTTTGGCTTTCTTT.